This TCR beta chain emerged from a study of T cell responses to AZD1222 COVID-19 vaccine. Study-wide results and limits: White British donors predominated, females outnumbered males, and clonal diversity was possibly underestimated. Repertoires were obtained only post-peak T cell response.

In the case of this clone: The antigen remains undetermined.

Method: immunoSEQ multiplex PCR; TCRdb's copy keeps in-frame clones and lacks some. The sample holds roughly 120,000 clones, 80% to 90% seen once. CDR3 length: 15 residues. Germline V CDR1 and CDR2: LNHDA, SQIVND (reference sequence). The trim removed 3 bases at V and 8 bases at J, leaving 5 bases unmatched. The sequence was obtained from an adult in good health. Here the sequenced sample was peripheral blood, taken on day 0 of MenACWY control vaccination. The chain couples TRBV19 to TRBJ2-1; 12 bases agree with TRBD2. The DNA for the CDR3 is TGTGCCAGTAGTATCCTTCTAGCGGGAGGGCATGAGCAGTTCTTC. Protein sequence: CASSILLAGGHEQFF.